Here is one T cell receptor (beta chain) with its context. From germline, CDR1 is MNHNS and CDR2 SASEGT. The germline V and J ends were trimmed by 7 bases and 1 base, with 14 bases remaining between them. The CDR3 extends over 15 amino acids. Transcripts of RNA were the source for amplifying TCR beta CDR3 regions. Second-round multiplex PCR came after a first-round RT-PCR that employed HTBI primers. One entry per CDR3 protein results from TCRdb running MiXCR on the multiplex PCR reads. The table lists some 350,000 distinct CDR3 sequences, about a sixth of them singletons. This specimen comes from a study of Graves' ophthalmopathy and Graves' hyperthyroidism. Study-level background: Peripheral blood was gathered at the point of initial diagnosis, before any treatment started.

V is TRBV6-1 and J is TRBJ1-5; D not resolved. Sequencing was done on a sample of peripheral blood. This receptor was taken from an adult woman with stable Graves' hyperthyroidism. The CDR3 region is CASIQQPQSNQPQHF. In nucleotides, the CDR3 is TGTGCCAGCATCCAACAGCCCCAGAGCAATCAGCCCCAGCATTTT.